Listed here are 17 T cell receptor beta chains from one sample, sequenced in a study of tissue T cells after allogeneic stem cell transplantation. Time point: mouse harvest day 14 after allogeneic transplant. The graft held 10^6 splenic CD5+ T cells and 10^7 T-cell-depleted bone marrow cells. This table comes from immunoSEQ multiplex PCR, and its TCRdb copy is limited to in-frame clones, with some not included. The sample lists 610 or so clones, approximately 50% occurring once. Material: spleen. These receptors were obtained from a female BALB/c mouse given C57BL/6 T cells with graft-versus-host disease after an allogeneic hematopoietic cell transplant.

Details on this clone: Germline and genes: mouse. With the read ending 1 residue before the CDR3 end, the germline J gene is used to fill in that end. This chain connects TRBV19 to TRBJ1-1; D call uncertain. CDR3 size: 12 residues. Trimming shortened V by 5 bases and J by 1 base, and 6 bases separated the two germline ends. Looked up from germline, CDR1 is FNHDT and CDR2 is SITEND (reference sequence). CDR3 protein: CASRPENTEVFF. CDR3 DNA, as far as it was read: TGTGCCAGCAGACCCGAAAACACAGAAGTCTTC.

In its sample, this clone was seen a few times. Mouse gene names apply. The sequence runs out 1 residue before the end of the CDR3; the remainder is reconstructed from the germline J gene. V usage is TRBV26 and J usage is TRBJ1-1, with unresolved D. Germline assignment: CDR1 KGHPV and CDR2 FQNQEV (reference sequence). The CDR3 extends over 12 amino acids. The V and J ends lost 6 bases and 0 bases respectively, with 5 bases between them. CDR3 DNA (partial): TGTGCCAGCAGGGGGTCAAACACAGAAGTCTTC. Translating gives CASRGSNTEVF. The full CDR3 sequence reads CASRGSNTEVFF.

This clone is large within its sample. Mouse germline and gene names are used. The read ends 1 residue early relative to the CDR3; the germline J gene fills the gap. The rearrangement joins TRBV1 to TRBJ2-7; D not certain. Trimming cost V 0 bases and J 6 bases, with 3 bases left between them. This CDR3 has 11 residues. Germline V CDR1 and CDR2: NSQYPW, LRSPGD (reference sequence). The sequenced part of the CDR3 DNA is TGCACCTGCAGTGCAGAAGGTGAACAGTAC. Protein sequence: CTCSAEGEQY. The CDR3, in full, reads CTCSAEGEQYF.

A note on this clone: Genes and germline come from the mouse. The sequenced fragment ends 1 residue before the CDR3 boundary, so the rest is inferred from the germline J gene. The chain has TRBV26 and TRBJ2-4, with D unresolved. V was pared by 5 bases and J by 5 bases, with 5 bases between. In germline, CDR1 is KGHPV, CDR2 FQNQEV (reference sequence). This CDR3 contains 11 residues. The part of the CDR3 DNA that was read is TGTGCCAGCAGTATCAGAAACACCTTGTAC. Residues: CASSIRNTLY. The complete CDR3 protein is CASSIRNTLYF.

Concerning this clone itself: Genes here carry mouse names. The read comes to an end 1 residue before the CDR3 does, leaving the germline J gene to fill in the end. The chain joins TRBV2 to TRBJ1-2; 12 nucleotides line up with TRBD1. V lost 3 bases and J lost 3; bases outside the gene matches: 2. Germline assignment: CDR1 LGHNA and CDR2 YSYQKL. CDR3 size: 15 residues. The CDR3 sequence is CASSHRDRGHSDYTF. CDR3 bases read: TGTGCCAGCAGCCACCGGGACAGGGGGCACTCCGACTACACC.

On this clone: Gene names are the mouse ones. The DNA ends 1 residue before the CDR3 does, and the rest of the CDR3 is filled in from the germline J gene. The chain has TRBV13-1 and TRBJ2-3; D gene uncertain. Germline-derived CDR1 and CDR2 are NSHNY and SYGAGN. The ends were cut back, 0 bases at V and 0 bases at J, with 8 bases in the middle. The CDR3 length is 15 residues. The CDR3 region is CASSDETTSAETLYF. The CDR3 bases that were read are TGTGCCAGCAGTGATGAGACAACTAGTGCAGAAACGCTGTAT.

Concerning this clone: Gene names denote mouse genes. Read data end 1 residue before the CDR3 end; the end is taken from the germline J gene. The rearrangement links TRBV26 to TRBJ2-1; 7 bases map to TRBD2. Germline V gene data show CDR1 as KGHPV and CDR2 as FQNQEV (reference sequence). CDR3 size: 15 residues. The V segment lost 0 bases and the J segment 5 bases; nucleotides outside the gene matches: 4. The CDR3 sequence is CASSLSNGGDAEQFF. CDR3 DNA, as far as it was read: TGTGCCAGCAGTCTGTCGAACGGGGGGGATGCTGAGCAGTTC.

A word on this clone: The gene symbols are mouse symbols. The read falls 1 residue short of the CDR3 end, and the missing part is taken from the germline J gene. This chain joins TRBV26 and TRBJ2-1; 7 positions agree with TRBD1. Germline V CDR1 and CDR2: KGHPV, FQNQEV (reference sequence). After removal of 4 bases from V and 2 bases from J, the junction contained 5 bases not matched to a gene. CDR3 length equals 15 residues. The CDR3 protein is CASSRPGQYYAEQFF. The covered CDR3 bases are TGTGCCAGCAGTCGTCCGGGACAGTACTATGCTGAGCAGTTC. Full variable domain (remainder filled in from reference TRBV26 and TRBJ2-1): NSKVIQTPRYLVKGQGQKAKMRCIPEKGHPVVFWYQQNKNNEFKFLINFQNQEVLQQIDMTEKRFSAECPSNSPCSLEIQSSEAGDSALYLCASSRPGQYYAEQFFGPGTRLTVL.

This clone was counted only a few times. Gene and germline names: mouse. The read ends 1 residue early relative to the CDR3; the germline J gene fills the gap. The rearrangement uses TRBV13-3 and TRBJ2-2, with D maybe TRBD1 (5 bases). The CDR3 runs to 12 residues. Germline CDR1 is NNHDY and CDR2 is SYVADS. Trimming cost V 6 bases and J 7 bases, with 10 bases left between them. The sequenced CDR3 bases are TGTGCCAGCACAGGGAGAGGCGGGCAGCTCTAC. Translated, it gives CASTGRGGQLY. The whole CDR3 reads CASTGRGGQLYF.

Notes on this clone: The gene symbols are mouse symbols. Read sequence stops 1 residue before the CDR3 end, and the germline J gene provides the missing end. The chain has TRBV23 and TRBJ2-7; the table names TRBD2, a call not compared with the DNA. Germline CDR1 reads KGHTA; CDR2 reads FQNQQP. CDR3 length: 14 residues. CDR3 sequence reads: CSSSQGLGGYEQYF. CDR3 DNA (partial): TGCTCCAGCAGTCAGGGACTGGGGGGCTATGAACAGTAC.

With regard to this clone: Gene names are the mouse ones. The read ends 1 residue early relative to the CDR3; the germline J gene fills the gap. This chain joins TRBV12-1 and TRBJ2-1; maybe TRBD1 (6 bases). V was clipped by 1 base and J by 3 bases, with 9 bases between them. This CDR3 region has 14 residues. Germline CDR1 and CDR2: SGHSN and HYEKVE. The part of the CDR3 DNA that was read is TGTGCCAGCTCTCTTGGGACAATCTATGCTGAGCAGTTC. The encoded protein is CASSLGTIYAEQF. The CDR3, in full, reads CASSLGTIYAEQFF.

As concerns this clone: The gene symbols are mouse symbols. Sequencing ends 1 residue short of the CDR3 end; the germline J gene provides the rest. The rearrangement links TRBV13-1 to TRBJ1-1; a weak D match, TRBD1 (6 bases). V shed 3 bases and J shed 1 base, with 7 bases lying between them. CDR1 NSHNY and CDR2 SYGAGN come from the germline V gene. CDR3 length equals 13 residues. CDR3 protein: CASSGGQNTEVFF. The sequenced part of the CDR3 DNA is TGTGCCAGCAGTGGGGGACAAAACACAGAAGTCTTC.

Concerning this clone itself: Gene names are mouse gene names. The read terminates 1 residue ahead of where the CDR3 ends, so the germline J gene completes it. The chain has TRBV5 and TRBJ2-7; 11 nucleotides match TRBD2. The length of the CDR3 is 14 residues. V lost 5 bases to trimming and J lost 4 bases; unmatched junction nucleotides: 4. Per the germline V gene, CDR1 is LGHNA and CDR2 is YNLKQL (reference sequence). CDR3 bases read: TGTGCCAGCAGCTCCGGGACTGGGGGTTATGAACAGTAC. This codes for CASSSGTGGYEQY. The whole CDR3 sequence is CASSSGTGGYEQYF.

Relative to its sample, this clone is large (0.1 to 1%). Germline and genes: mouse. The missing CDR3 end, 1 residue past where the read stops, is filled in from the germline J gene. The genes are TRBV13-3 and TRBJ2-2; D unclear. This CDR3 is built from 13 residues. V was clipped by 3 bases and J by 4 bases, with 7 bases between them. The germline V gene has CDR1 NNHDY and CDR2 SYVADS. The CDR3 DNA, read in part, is TGTGCCAGCAGTGCCGGGCCCACCGGGCAGCTCTAC. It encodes CASSAGPTGQLY. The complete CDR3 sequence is CASSAGPTGQLYF.

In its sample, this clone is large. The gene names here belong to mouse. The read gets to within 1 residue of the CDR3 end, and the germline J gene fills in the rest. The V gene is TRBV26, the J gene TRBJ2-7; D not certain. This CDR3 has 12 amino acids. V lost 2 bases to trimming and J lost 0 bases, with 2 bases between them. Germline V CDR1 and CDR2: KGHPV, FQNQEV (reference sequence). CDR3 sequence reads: CASSLDSYEQYF. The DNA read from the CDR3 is TGTGCCAGCAGTCTGGACTCCTATGAACAGTAC.

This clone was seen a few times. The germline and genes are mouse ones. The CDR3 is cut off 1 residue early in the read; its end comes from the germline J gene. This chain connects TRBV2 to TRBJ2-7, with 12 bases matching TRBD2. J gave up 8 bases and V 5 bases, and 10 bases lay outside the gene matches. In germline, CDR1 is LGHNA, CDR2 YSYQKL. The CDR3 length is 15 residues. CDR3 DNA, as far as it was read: TGTGCCAGCAGCGAAAGACTGGGGGGGCGCGTGAAACAGTAC. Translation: CASSERLGGRVKQY. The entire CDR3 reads CASSERLGGRVKQYF.

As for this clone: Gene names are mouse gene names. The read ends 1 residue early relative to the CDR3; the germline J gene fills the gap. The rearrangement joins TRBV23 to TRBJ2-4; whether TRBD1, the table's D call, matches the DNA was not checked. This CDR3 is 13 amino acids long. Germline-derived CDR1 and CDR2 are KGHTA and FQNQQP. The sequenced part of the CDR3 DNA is TGCTCCAGCAGTCAGGGACAGGGGTACACCTTGTAC. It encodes CSSSQGQGYTLY. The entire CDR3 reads CSSSQGQGYTLYF.